This TCR beta chain derives from a study of cytomegalovirus exposure and HLA in healthy donors. Overall study: Inside one of the first data releases sat around 80 million unique TCRs taken from HLA-typed donors.

Study-wide points: From TCR beta sequences, most subjects' HLA-A and HLA-B alleles were reportedly predicted accurately. Presence/absence analyses assumed roughly uniform sequencing depth across donors, which may not hold.

Primers included in the PCR were 60 Vbeta and 13 Jbeta primers. TCRdb keeps only in-frame clones here, not all; method: immunoSEQ multiplex PCR. The repertoire has 130,000 or so clones, 6.5% to 9.5% of them found once; the top ten carry around 6.1%. Concerning this clone: The antigen is not known.

The sequence was obtained from a woman aged 35 to 49 in good health and CMV-seropositive. The sample taken for sequencing was PBMCs.

CDR3 DNA sequence: TGTGCCAGCAGTTTGGGCAGGGGTTTTGAAAAACTGTTTTTT. It specifies CASSLGRGFEKLFF. V and J are TRBV28 and TRBJ1-4; tentatively, D is TRBD1 (6 bases). V was pared by 3 bases and J by 7 bases, with 12 bases between. The germline CDR1 and CDR2 sequences are MDHEN and SYDVKM. The CDR3 runs 14 residues. Variable domain in full (rest from reference TRBV28 and TRBJ1-4): DVKVTQSSRYLVKRTGEKVFLECVQDMDHENMFWYRQDPGLGLRLIYFSYDVKMKEKGDIPEGYSVSREKKERFSLILESASTNQTSMYLCASSLGRGFEKLFFGSGTQLSVL.